This record covers a single T cell receptor (beta chain). This receptor's antigen is unknown. Base qualities are not at hand, and no much larger clone is one base apart. In light of the paper, this sample's time point label describes: baseline before first vaccination. Samples from vaccinated people were obtained from the UK trials COV001 and COV002, which included a single-blind randomized controlled phase 2/3 trial of AZD1222 (ChAdOx1 nCoV-19) in healthy adults. For TCRbeta chain sequencing, PBMC samples from trial participants were taken at day 0 and at day 28 after the second dose. The CDR3, cysteine through phenylalanine, is 14 amino acids long. Only CDR3 DNA remains: 42 bases, in frame from the first base. At the junction V is shortened by 4 bases and J by 3 bases, with 13 bases in between. The germline V gene (reference sequence) sets CDR1 to LNHNV and CDR2 to YYDKDF. The CDR3 regions of human TCRbeta chains were analyzed by immunosequencing. Regarding the original processing steps: Repertoire TCRs were matched against a reference library of SARS-CoV-2-specific TCRs generated with the MIRA antigen-specificity platform. Breadth meant the fraction of unique TCRs that were SARS-CoV-2-associated, whereas depth meant the fraction of total T cells that were SARS-CoV-2-associated. Using the MIRA data, each spike-specific TCR was mapped to the spike region that the TCR reacts to and placed in a CD4 or CD8 class. Log10-transformed breadth and depth values were compared by one-way ANOVA with Sidak's multiple comparisons tests. Not all clones reach the TCRdb copy of this immuneACCESS table, which keeps in-frame sequences only. Checked studies attribute under half of the gap to unresolved V genes and leave the rest unexplained. V and J calls and clone size are as listed in that table; D and trimming were resolved from the DNA. The sample profile shows about 130,000 clones; 86% of them were found once. The ten most abundant clones make up 10% to 15% of the sample.

These data belong to a study of T cell responses to AZD1222 COVID-19 vaccine (dated by TCRdb to about 2021). In the study overall: AZD1222 recipients given second doses at about 4 weeks or at about 12 weeks were pooled, since spike-specific TCR depth and breadth were not found to differ between the two schedules. Enrollment into the trials was organized by age into subgroups of 18-55, 56-69 and 70-plus years, and those subgroups contained roughly 150, 30 and 60 TCR-sequenced participants, respectively. TCR sequencing covered over 230 trial participants: about 210 given two doses of AZD1222 and about 26 given two doses of MenACWY control vaccine. What the study reported, not specific to this receptor: Epitopes outside the regions mutated in the B.1.351 and B.1.1.7 variants were reportedly recognized by nearly half of the unique spike-specific TCRs. The 56-69-year group was small, and its depth increase did not reach significance, likely because of low power. Spike-specific TCR breadth and depth rose significantly after two AZD1222 doses compared with day 0 and with MenACWY recipients. Because no samples from the day 14 peak response were available, repertoires could be characterized only after the peak T cell response. Participants were mostly white British, with more females than males. The authors suggested clonal diversity may have been underestimated. Conclusions about previously exposed vaccinees were limited because only a handful of AZD1222 recipients were SARS-CoV-2 seropositive at baseline. The vaccine-associated CD4 TCRs covered the entire spike protein, and the dominant responses fell in regions 160-218 and 743-854.

The source was peripheral blood, collected on day 0 of AZD1222 vaccination. The receptor was derived from an adult in good health. Recombination connected TRBV15 to TRBJ2-7; possibly the D gene is TRBD2, per 6 matching bases. The base sequence is TGTGCCACCAGCACCGGACTACGCGTCTACGAGCAGTACTTC. It is translated as CATSTGLRVYEQYF.